This T cell receptor beta chain originates from a study of shared clonotypes between healthy human individuals (dated by TCRdb to about 2020). Notes on the research overall: Two women and a few men aged 18 to 49 years were included in the cohort. To estimate repertoire size and how much clonotype sharing occurs between individuals, the study deeply sequenced the blood TCR repertoires of about five healthy adults. Per donor, three plates each were used for CD4 naive and CD4 memory, two for CD8 naive, and one for CD8 memory. Per donor, leukapheresis produced somewhere between about 0.9 and 9.5 billion PBMCs. To increase sequencing depth and limit assay-specific biases, different laboratories used diverse techniques to prepare libraries and sequence TCR repertoires. General findings and caveats noted by the study authors: Estimated clonotype richness was generally larger for naive than for memory subsets. Sampling was restricted to blood, and TCR repertoires in tissues likely differ from the TCR repertoires found in blood. Pairwise subsampling led to the expectation that sequencing depth would affect the degree of clonotype sharing among donors. The small number of donors limited the genetic and exposure-history diversity represented. Incomplete sequencing was indicated by rarefaction of sorted-subset datasets, despite the large sequencing depth. Clonotypes shared by all four sorted-subset donors showed higher generation probabilities than non-shared clonotypes. About 4.5% of naive CD4, 3.5% of naive CD8, 2.3% of memory CD4, and about 0.4% of memory CD8 clonotypes were shared across several donors.

The donors were healthy, HIV-negative adults who had no recently reported acute infections or vaccinations. Every donor was a Caucasian adult residing in Nashville, Tennessee, USA. CD4+ T cells were enriched by magnetic negative selection, after which naive cells were positively selected on CD45RA and the negative fraction was taken as the memory subset. Blood was collected by leukapheresis, and PBMCs were isolated by Ficoll-Histopaque density gradient centrifugation and then cryopreserved in liquid nitrogen vapor phase. Purity and quantity of every magnetically sorted T cell population were checked by analytical flow cytometry. Genomic DNA was isolated from each sorted fraction and quantified by UV absorbance on a Nanodrop 2000c. Using the deep immunoSEQ assay, TCR CDR3 regions were amplified from genomic DNA by multiplex PCR. Genomic DNA extracted from each cell subset was distributed evenly over all wells of several immunoSEQ 96-well plates, and each plate served as one replicate. For sorted subsets, each replicate PCR was loaded with 200 to 250 ng genomic DNA, equivalent to about 30,000 T cell genomes. Purified libraries were quantified with a Qubit 3.0 fluorometer, sized on a Bioanalyzer 2100, and re-quantified with the KAPA Library Quantification kit. A separate single-read 150-cycle Illumina NextSeq 550 flow cell was used to sequence each immunoSEQ 96-well plate. The paper's processing steps were these. Because the immunoSEQ output included only junctional sequences and no quality scores, the filtering could not be the same as the filtering used for full-length reads. Sequences were annotated with PyIR, a Python wrapper for IgBLAST v1.9, using IMGT germline references to assign V/J genes and CDR3. Reads were removed for weak V/J assignments (E-value above 1e-6), missing CDR3, stop codons, out-of-frame junctions, or ambiguous translated residues. V3J clonotypes were defined as sequences sharing an identical inferred V gene, J gene, and CDR3 amino acid sequence. Percentage overlap between repertoires was calculated by dividing the number of shared unique clonotypes by the size of the smaller repertoire. Richness of each repertoire was evaluated using RTK rarefaction, the Chao1 estimator, and Recon v2.1 estimates of unobserved clonotypes. Generation probabilities were computed with OLGA for all TCRbeta clonotypes obtained by the gDNA method from several donors. TCRdb limited this immuneACCESS table to in-frame rearrangements with V and J called. A share of clones is missing; checked studies link under half to unresolved V genes, and the rest is unexplained. V and J calls and clone size are copied from that table; D and trimming were computed from the DNA. Recorded for this sample are a few million clones; over 85% of them occurred a single time. About 0.39% of the sample rests with the top ten.

Unmatched junction bases come to 13, with V trimmed by 5 bases and J by 5 bases. For CDR1 and CDR2, the germline V gene lists SGHRS and YFSETQ. The CDR3, from cysteine to phenylalanine, totals 16 residues. Of the read, only the CDR3 DNA is kept; its 48 bases are in frame from base 1. For this clone: No antigen is known for it. Base qualities are not recorded, but no much larger clone differs from it by a single base.

The V gene is TRBV5-1 and the J gene is TRBJ2-1, and 7 bases in between align with TRBD2. This clonotype originated in a young man in good health. Some clones in this sample may be carry-over from other donors' samples. The specimen sequenced was naive CD4+ T cells from PBMCs. The cell subset or site label corresponds to: CD45RA+ positively selected. At the DNA level, the sequence is TGCGCCAGCAGACACCCCCCCAGAGGGACTAACAATGAGCAGTTCTTC. This codes for CASRHPPRGTNNEQFF.